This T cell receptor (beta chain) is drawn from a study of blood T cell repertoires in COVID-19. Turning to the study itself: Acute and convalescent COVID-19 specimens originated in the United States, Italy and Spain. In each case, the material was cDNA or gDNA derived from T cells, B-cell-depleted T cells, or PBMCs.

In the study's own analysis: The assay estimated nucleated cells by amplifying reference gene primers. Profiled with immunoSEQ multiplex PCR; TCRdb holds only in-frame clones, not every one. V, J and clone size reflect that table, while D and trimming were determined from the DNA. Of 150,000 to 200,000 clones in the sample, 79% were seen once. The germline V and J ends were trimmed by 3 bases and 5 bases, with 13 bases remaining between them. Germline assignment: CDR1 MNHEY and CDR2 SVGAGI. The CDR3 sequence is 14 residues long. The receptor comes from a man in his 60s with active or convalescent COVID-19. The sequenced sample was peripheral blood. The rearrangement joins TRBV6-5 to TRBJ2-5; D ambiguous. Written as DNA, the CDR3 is TGTGCCAGCAGTTATACTCATCTAGAGGAGACCCAGTACTTC. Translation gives CASSYTHLEETQYF.